The 3 T cell receptor beta chains below come from one sample, sequenced in a study of spatial heterogeneity in lung cancer. The time point denotes: sample taken at primary tumor resection. In TCRdb, the 5' RACE reads were re-called with MiXCR into one record per CDR3 protein. There are 90,000 to 95,000 distinct CDR3 sequences in the sample; over 9.5% occur only once, and over 40% lies in the top ten. Sequencing used PBMCs, obtained at surgery. All receptors derive from a male donor with early-stage non-small cell lung cancer.

This clonotype was detected many times. The gene calls are TRBV12-3 or TRBV12-4 and TRBJ1-2; TRBD1 might be the D (6 bases). Trimming left V 6 bases short and J 7 bases short, with 15 bases between. The CDR3 spans 13 residues. CDR3 sequence: CASSTGSIRGYTF. The CDR3 nucleotides are TGTGCCAGCAGCACAGGGTCGATCCGTGGCTACACCTTC.

This clonotype has ten or more counts. CDR3 sequence: CASSNGLNQPQHF. The CDR3 nucleotides read TGTGCCAGCAGTAACGGTTTGAATCAGCCCCAGCATTTT. The V gene is TRBV6-2 or TRBV6-3, the J gene TRBJ1-5; D remains unclear. Trimming shortened V by 5 bases and J by 4 bases, and 9 bases separated the two germline ends. CDR1 and CDR2 (germline): MNHEY, SVGEGT. This CDR3 comprises 13 residues.

CDR3 amino acids: CAISGYDRDSSYEQYF. The DNA for the CDR3 is TGTGCCATCAGCGGGTACGACAGGGATAGTTCCTACGAGCAGTACTTC. V gene TRBV10-3 combines with J gene TRBJ2-7, with TRBD1 matching over 7 bases. The CDR3 sequence is 16 residues long. Per germline, CDR1 ENHRY and CDR2 SYGVKD. V was clipped by 6 bases and J by 1 base; unmatched bases: 12.